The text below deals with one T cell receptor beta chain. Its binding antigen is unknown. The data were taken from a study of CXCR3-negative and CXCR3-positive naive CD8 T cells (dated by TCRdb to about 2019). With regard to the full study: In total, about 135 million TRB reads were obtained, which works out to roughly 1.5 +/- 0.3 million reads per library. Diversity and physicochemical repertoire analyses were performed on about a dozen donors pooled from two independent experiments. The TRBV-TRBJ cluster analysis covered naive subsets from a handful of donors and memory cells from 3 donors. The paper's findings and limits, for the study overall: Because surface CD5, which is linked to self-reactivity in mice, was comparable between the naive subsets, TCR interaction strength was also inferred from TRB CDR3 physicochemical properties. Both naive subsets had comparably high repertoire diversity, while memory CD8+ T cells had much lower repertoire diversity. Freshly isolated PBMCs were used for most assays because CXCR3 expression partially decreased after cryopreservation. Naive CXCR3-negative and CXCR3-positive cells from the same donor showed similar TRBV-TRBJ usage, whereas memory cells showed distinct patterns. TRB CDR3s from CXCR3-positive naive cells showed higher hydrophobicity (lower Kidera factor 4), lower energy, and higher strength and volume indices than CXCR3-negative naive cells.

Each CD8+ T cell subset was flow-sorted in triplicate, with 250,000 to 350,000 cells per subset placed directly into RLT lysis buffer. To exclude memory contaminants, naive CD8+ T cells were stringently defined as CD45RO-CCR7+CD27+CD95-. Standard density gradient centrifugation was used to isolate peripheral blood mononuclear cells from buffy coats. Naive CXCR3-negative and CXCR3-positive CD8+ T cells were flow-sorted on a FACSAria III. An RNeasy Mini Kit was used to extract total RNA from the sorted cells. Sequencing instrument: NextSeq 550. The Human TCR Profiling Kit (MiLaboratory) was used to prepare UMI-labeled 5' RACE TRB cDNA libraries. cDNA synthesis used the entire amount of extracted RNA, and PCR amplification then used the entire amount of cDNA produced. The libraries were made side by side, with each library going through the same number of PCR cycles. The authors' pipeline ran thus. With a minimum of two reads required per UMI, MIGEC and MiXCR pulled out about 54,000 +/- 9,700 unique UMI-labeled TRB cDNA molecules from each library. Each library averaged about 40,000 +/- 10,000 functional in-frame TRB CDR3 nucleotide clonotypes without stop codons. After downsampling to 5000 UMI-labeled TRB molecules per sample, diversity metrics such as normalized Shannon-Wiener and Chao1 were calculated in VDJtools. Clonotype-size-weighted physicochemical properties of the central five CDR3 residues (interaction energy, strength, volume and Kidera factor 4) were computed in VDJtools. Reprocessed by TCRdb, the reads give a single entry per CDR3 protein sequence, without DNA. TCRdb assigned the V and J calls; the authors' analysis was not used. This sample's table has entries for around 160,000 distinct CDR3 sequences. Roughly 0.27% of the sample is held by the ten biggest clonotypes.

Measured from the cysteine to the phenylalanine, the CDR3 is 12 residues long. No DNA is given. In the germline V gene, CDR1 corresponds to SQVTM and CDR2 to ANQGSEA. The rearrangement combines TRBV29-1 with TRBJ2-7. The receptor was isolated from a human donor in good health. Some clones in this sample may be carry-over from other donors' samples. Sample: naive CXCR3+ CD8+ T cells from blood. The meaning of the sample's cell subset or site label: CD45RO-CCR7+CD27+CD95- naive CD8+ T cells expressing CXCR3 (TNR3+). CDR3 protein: CSVVEASYEQYF.